This is a list of T cell receptor beta chains from one sample in a study of T-cell memory formation after mild COVID-19. TCRdb re-analysed the 5' RACE reads in MiXCR, keeping a single row per CDR3 protein. The data show some 320,000 distinct CDR3 sequences, roughly 15% seen once. Sequenced: PBMCs or a T cell subset sorted from them (not recorded which). The receptor source for this set is a man between 18 and 29 years old who had mild COVID-19 (a few samples of this study predate the infection). Cell type and time point are not known. CDR3s include the opening cysteine and the closing phenylalanine or tryptophan. The order of the fields is V gene, J gene, CDR3 length, D gene, clone size, CDR3 protein, CDR3 DNA. D genes are given only for firm matches. Clone size is shown for a subset of rows, as once, few, many or a class of expanded clone.

TRBV25-1,TRBJ2-3,14,TRBD2,few,CASSESSGGDTQYF,TGTGCCAGCAGTGAATCTAGCGGGGGGGATACGCAGTATTTT
TRBV19,TRBJ2-7,14,.,.,CASSIPGLDYEQYF,TGTGCCAGTAGTATACCCGGGCTCGACTACGAGCAGTACTTC
TRBV11-2,TRBJ2-3,14,.,few,CASSLGHLTDTQYF,TGTGCCAGCAGCTTAGGACACCTCACAGATACGCAGTATTTT
TRBV20-1,TRBJ1-2,14,TRBD1,.,CSAPESGGNYGYTF,TGCAGTGCCCCGGAGTCAGGGGGAAACTATGGCTACACCTTC
TRBV4-1,TRBJ2-1,17,TRBD2,few,CASSQPGLAGRNNEQFF,TGCGCCAGCAGCCAACCGGGACTAGCGGGGAGAAACAATGAGCAGTTCTTC
TRBV7-2,TRBJ1-1,15,.,few,CASSLKRGGNTEAFF,TGTGCCAGCAGCTTAAAGCGCGGGGGGAACACTGAAGCTTTCTTT
TRBV4-1,TRBJ2-3,16,TRBD1,.,CASSQDEGAYTDTQYF,TGCGCCAGCAGCCAAGATGAGGGGGCGTACACAGATACGCAGTATTTT
TRBV4-3,TRBJ2-1,13,.,few,CASSQEDYNEQFF,TGCGCCAGCAGCCAAGAAGACTACAATGAGCAGTTCTTC
TRBV5-6,TRBJ2-5,15,TRBD2,many,CASRSTSGGWGTQYF,TGTGCCAGCAGGTCAACTAGCGGGGGCTGGGGGACCCAGTACTTC
TRBV6-6,TRBJ2-4,16,.,few,CASSYSRLLAKNIQYF,TGTGCCAGCAGTTACTCCCGTTTACTAGCCAAAAACATTCAGTACTTC
TRBV18,TRBJ2-1,15,TRBD2,few,CASSPPAGGYNEQFF,TGTGCCAGCTCACCGCCAGCGGGGGGCTACAATGAGCAGTTCTTC
TRBV12-3/TRBV12-4,TRBJ1-2,12,TRBD1,many,CASSWTGYGYTF,TGTGCCAGCAGTTGGACAGGATATGGCTACACCTTC
TRBV5-1,TRBJ1-2,15,.,few,CASSLASGTNYGYTF,TGCGCCAGCAGCTTGGCCTCGGGGACGAACTATGGCTACACCTTC
TRBV5-1,TRBJ1-2,14,.,.,CASSLGPQSDGYTF,TGCGCCAGCAGCTTGGGGCCCCAGAGTGATGGCTACACCTTC
TRBV10-3,TRBJ2-2,14,TRBD1,.,CAIRKDREAGELFF,TGTGCCATCAGAAAGGACAGGGAGGCCGGGGAGCTGTTTTTT
TRBV4-1,TRBJ1-5,16,.,few,CASSPRGEGEGQPQHF,TGCGCCAGCAGTCCCCGCGGGGAGGGGGAAGGTCAGCCCCAGCATTTT
TRBV27,TRBJ2-3,14,.,.,CASSFRTPTDTQYF,TGTGCCAGCAGTTTCCGAACCCCCACAGATACGCAGTATTTT
TRBV7-2,TRBJ2-1,15,.,.,CASSSRLDPYNEQFF,TGTGCCAGCAGCTCCCGACTAGATCCCTACAATGAGCAGTTCTTC
TRBV7-7,TRBJ1-5,14,.,.,CATTVPGRNQPQHF,TGTGCTACCACGGTCCCGGGGCGCAATCAGCCCCAGCATTTT
TRBV7-6,TRBJ2-5,13,.,.,CASSLGTWKTQYF,TGTGCCAGCAGCTTGGGGACTTGGAAGACCCAGTACTTC
TRBV29-1,TRBJ2-3,14,TRBD1,.,CSVEGSGQAYTQYF,TGCAGCGTTGAAGGATCTGGACAGGCGTATACGCAGTATTTT
TRBV15,TRBJ2-5,16,.,.,CATSLPPGGRQETQYF,TGTGCCACCAGCCTTCCGCCGGGGGGCCGACAAGAGACCCAGTACTTC
TRBV7-9,TRBJ2-3,13,TRBD2,few,CASSWRGADTQYF,TGTGCCAGCAGCTGGCGGGGGGCAGATACGCAGTATTTT
TRBV15,TRBJ2-1,15,TRBD2,.,CATSRVRGGRGEQFF,TGTGCCACCAGCAGAGTTCGGGGGGGCCGCGGTGAGCAGTTCTTC
TRBV4-1,TRBJ2-2,12,.,few,CASSQDYGELFF,TGCGCCAGCAGCCAAGATTACGGGGAGCTGTTTTTT
TRBV4-1,TRBJ2-7,13,.,few,CASSHQPDAEQYF,TGCGCCAGCAGCCATCAACCCGACGCCGAGCAGTACTTC
TRBV4-2,TRBJ2-5,15,.,many,CASSQDLQGGETQYF,TGTGCCAGCAGCCAAGATCTCCAAGGGGGGGAGACCCAGTACTTC
TRBV20-1,TRBJ2-6,14,.,few,CSAALNSGANVLTF,TGCAGTGCAGCCTTAAACTCTGGGGCCAACGTCCTGACTTTC
TRBV28,TRBJ2-1,17,TRBD2,few,CASRNSGGASSYNEQFF,TGTGCCAGCCGAAATAGCGGGGGGGCGAGCTCCTACAATGAGCAGTTCTTC
TRBV28,TRBJ2-7,13,.,.,CASSSRNRYEQYF,TGTGCCAGCAGTTCCCGGAATCGGTACGAGCAGTACTTC
TRBV4-1,TRBJ2-1,13,.,.,CASSQGQSNEQFF,TGCGCCAGCAGCCAAGGACAGAGCAATGAGCAGTTCTTC
TRBV4-1,TRBJ2-1,16,.,few,CASSQDSTAYLNEQFF,TGCGCCAGCAGCCAAGATTCAACAGCCTACCTGAATGAGCAGTTCTTC
TRBV29-1,TRBJ1-2,13,.,.,CSVGSTGIYGYTF,TGCAGCGTAGGGTCCACAGGAATCTATGGCTACACCTTC
TRBV5-5,TRBJ2-2,14,.,.,CASSLRGRGGELFF,TGTGCCAGCAGCTTGCGAGGGCGAGGCGGGGAGCTGTTTTTT
TRBV6-5,TRBJ2-1,16,.,.,CASSYSQGTSLNEQFF,TGTGCCAGCAGTTACTCGCAGGGTACCTCCCTCAATGAGCAGTTCTTC
TRBV20-1,TRBJ1-3,12,.,.,CSARDGRNTIYF,TGCAGTGCTAGAGATGGCAGGAACACCATATATTTT
TRBV20-1,TRBJ1-2,13,.,.,CSAGVWGADGYTF,TGCAGTGCTGGTGTCTGGGGGGCGGATGGCTACACCTTC
TRBV15,TRBJ1-6,13,.,.,CATNSRINSPLHF,TGTGCCACCAACTCCAGGATTAATTCACCCCTCCACTTT
TRBV7-6,TRBJ1-5,16,.,.,CASSLASAESNQPQHF,TGTGCCAGCAGCTTAGCCAGCGCAGAGAGCAATCAGCCCCAGCATTTT
TRBV7-9,TRBJ2-2,21,TRBD2,.,CASSGGPPASGGAVHTGELFF,TGTGCCAGCAGCGGAGGACCCCCGGCTAGCGGGGGGGCCGTTCACACCGGGGAGCTGTTTTTT
TRBV7-9,TRBJ1-1,14,.,.,CASSLAARGREAFF,TGTGCCAGCAGCTTAGCAGCCAGGGGACGTGAAGCTTTCTTT
TRBV5-1,TRBJ1-3,15,.,few,CASRPDGTGGNTIYF,TGCGCCAGCAGACCTGACGGGACGGGTGGAAACACCATATATTTT